The next 7 T cell receptor beta chains were all read from a single sample in a study of blood T cell repertoires in COVID-19 (dated by TCRdb to about 2020). Library generation was performed with the immunoSEQ multiplex PCR assay. As stored in TCRdb, this immuneACCESS dataset retains in-frame rearrangements with V and J assigned. A fraction of the clones does not appear; measured against another copy, unresolved V genes explain less than half of the discrepancy, and the remainder lacks a known reason. The sample has around 100,000 clones on record, roughly 90% of them singletons. The ten largest make up approximately 1.8% of the sample. Sequenced material: peripheral blood. The receptors come from a man at least 80 years old with acute or convalescent COVID-19.

This clone appeared a single time. The chain employs TRBV6-2 or TRBV6-3 and TRBJ2-5; TRBD1 agrees at 8 bases. Looked up from germline, CDR1 is MNHEY and CDR2 is SVGEGT. The junction had 6 bases not matched to a gene; V was cut back by 2 bases and J by 7 bases. This CDR3 spans 14 amino acids. The CDR3 nucleotides are TGTGCCAGCAGTTACCGGGCAGGGGGCTGGACCCAGTACTTC. Translation: CASSYRAGGWTQYF.

The J gene is TRBJ1-5, the V gene TRBV6-6; 7 bases are shared with TRBD1. The length of the CDR3 is 14 residues. In germline, CDR1 is MNHNY, CDR2 SVGAGI (reference sequence). V was clipped by 6 bases and J by 0 bases; unmatched bases: 2. The CDR3: CASRTGFSNQPQHF. The CDR3, as DNA: TGTGCCAGCAGGACAGGGTTTAGCAATCAGCCCCAGCATTTT.

The chain uses TRBV7-9 and TRBJ2-3; 7 positions agree with TRBD1. The V segment lost 6 bases and the J segment 2 bases; nucleotides outside the gene matches: 11. This CDR3 region has 16 residues. Germline lookup yields CDR1 SEHNR and CDR2 FQNEAQ (reference sequence). CDR3 residues: CASRPPTGQPTDTQYF. In DNA form, the CDR3 reads TGTGCCAGCAGACCACCAACGGGACAGCCCACAGATACGCAGTATTTT. The full variable domain, in which reference TRBV7-9 and TRBJ2-3 provide the parts outside the CDR3, is DTGVSQNPRHKITKRGQNVTFRCDPISEHNRLYWYRQTLGQGPEFLTYFQNEAQLEKSRLLSDRFSAERPKGSFSTLEIQRTEQGDSAMYLCASRPPTGQPTDTQYFGPGTRLTVL.

The chain joins TRBV10-3 to TRBJ2-5; D is undetermined. CDR1 is ENHRY and CDR2 is SYGVKD in the germline V gene. This CDR3 has 13 amino acids. V dropped 11 bases and J dropped 5 bases, with 18 bases sitting between them. The CDR3 loop is CASSGGSSETQYF. In nucleotides, the CDR3 is TGTGCCTCGTCGGGTGGATCCTCGGAGACCCAGTACTTC.

This chain connects TRBV29-1 to TRBJ1-3; 7 nucleotides agree with TRBD1. After removal of 7 bases from V and 3 bases from J, the junction contained 3 bases not matched to a gene. The CDR3 has 12 residues. The germline V gene encodes CDR1 SQVTM and CDR2 ANQGSEA. As DNA, the CDR3 is TGCAGCGCACAGGGGTATGGAAACACCATATATTTT. Its protein product is CSAQGYGNTIYF.

This clone was counted ten times or more. The chain employs TRBV29-1 and TRBJ1-1; 7 nucleotides line up with TRBD1. CDR1 and CDR2 (germline): SQVTM, ANQGSEA. Trimming cost V 6 bases and J 1 base; bases outside gene matches: 5. CDR3 length equals 13 residues. In DNA form, the CDR3 reads TGCAGCGTAAAGGGACAGCCGAACACTGAAGCTTTCTTT. It translates to CSVKGQPNTEAFF.

The rearrangement joins TRBV10-3 to TRBJ2-7, with 9 bases lining up with TRBD1. After removal of 5 bases from V and 3 bases from J, the junction contained 8 bases not matched to a gene. The CDR3 runs 15 residues. Germline V gene lookup returns CDR1 ENHRY and CDR2 SYGVKD. CDR3 in DNA: TGTGCCATCAGTTCCGAACAGGGGGCCTTCTACGAGCAGTACTTC. This codes for CAISSEQGAFYEQYF.